This T cell receptor beta chain was documented in a study of cytomegalovirus exposure and HLA in healthy donors. Study summary: When about 400 donors were genotyped, approximately 81% of them were found to fall in the Caucasian-associated ancestry cluster. Regarding the study as a whole: Another analysis was done later, and it associated approximately 15,000 TCR beta sequences with HLA alleles at 0.05 false discovery rate. Most subjects' HLA-A and HLA-B alleles were reportedly predicted from TCR beta sequences. Diagnosis of cytomegalovirus status made by the classifier reportedly showed high specificity and sensitivity.

Concerning this clone itself: The antigen is not known.

60 Vbeta and 13 Jbeta primers were used in PCR. Some clones are missing from TCRdb's copy, which holds only in-frame ones; the method was immunoSEQ multiplex PCR. This sample has 110,000 or so clones, with 70% to 75% found just once. The clonotype originates from a man between 40 and 49 years old in good health and CMV-seronegative. The sample was PBMCs.

DNA for the CDR3: TGTGCCAGCGGTCCGGACAGGGAGGAAGAGACCCAGTACTTC. It is translated as CASGPDREEETQYF. The chain employs TRBV5-4 and TRBJ2-5; TRBD1 agrees at 8 bases. The germline V gene has CDR1 SGHNT and CDR2 YYREEE (reference sequence). The CDR3 extends over 14 amino acids. V was pared by 7 bases and J by 3 bases, with 8 bases of the junction left unmatched.